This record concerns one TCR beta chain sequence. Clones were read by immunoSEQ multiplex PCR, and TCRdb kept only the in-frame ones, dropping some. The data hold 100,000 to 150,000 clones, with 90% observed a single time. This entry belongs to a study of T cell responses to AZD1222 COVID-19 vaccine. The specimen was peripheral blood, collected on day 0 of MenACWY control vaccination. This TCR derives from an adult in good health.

CDR3 in amino acids: CASSAGTGIYYEQYF. In nucleotides, the CDR3 is TGTGCCAGTAGTGCTGGGACAGGGATATACTACGAGCAGTACTTC. The V gene is TRBV19, the J gene TRBJ2-7; 9 bases agree with TRBD1. Germline V gene lookup returns CDR1 LNHDA and CDR2 SQIVND (reference sequence). This CDR3 region has 15 residues. V shed 5 bases, J shed 3 bases, and the junction held 8 bases outside the gene matches.